The source of this T cell receptor beta chain is a study of blood T cell repertoires in COVID-19. Across the whole study: The samples span acute and convalescent COVID-19 from the United States, Italy and Spain. From T cells, B-cell-depleted T cells, or PBMCs came the material, which was cDNA or gDNA.

Sequencing used immunoSEQ multiplex PCR; TCRdb keeps in-frame clones, though not all of them. The sample shows 160,000 or so clones, around 84% of them seen only once. The CDR3 length is 15 residues. Germline V CDR1 and CDR2: MNHEY, SVGEGT. Trimming at V came to 4 bases and at J to 0 bases, leaving 3 bases not matched to a gene. The rearrangement joins TRBV6-2 or TRBV6-3 to TRBJ1-5; 7 bases agree with TRBD1. The sequenced sample was peripheral blood. The source of this sequence is a man aged 40-50 years with acute or convalescent COVID-19. Here the CDR3 DNA reads TGTGCCAGCAGTTGGGACAGCTTTAGCAATCAGCCCCAGCATTTT. As protein: CASSWDSFSNQPQHF.